The 12 T cell receptor beta chains given below trace back to one sample, sequenced in a study of blood T cell repertoires in COVID-19. Sequencing was performed with immunoSEQ multiplex PCR; in TCRdb, only in-frame clones are kept and a portion is missing. The repertoire has 240,000 or so clones, 86% of them found once; the top ten carry approximately 2.1%. Source material: PBMCs or T cells enriched from blood (not recorded which). These receptors were taken from a woman between 45 and 65 years old who had recovered from COVID-19.

V usage is TRBV9 and J usage is TRBJ2-3, with 7 bases aligning to TRBD2. V trimming: 3 bases; J trimming: 1 base; junction bases outside the gene matches: 8. The CDR3 is made up of 16 amino acids. Germline V CDR1 and CDR2: SGDLS, YYNGEE. CDR3 residues: CASSAPGGLGTDTQYF. CDR3 in DNA: TGTGCCAGCAGCGCCCCGGGGGGTCTGGGCACAGATACGCAGTATTTT.

The chain's CDR3 is CASSFRDTNTEAFF. Here the CDR3 DNA reads TGCGCCAGCAGCTTCCGGGACACCAACACTGAAGCTTTCTTT. The rearrangement joins TRBV5-1 to TRBJ1-1, with D possibly being TRBD1 (6 bases). V lost 2 bases and J 2 bases, leaving 10 bases between the germline ends. Germline CDR1 reads SGHRS; CDR2 reads YFSETQ. The CDR3 sequence is 14 residues long.

The chain links TRBV18 to TRBJ1-1; 7 positions agree with TRBD1. The germline V gene has CDR1 KGHSH and CDR2 LQKENI. The CDR3 sequence is 14 residues long. V lost 4 bases to trimming and J lost 5 bases; unmatched junction nucleotides: 7. Here the CDR3 DNA reads TGTGCCAGCTCACGACAGGGACTCGGGACTGAAGCTTTCTTT. This codes for CASSRQGLGTEAFF.

V and J are TRBV19 and TRBJ2-2; 11 positions agree with TRBD1. This CDR3 is built from 14 residues. With 9 bases clipped from V and 3 bases from J, the junction kept 3 bases outside the gene matches. Per the germline V gene, CDR1 is LNHDA and CDR2 is SQIVND (reference sequence). CDR3 in amino acids: CASWDRGYTGELFF. The CDR3 coding sequence is TGTGCCAGCTGGGACAGGGGGTACACCGGGGAGCTGTTTTTT.

V usage is TRBV18 and J usage is TRBJ2-2, with D hard to call. CDR1 KGHSH and CDR2 LQKENI come from the germline V gene. The CDR3 loop spans 14 amino acids. V lost 3 bases and J 8 bases, leaving 13 bases between the germline ends. The CDR3: CASSPGTQRGELFF. The CDR3 nucleotides are TGTGCCAGCTCACCGGGCACCCAAAGGGGGGAGCTGTTTTTT.

Here the CDR3 DNA reads TGTGCCAGCAGCTCGTTAAACAATCAGCCCCAGCATTTT. This translates into CASSSLNNQPQHF. The chain employs TRBV5-8 and TRBJ1-5, with unresolved D. Germline V gives CDR1 SGHTS, CDR2 YDEGEE. The CDR3 covers 13 residues. V lost 3 bases to trimming and J lost 3 bases, with 7 bases between them.

This clone was found a few times. This CDR3 reads CASSASATNEKLFF. The CDR3 DNA reads TGTGCCAGCAGCGCGAGTGCAACTAATGAAAAACTGTTTTTT. The V gene is TRBV6-2 or TRBV6-3, the J gene TRBJ1-4; no definite D call. The V gene lost 6 bases and the J gene lost 0 bases, with 8 bases spanning the gap. This CDR3 spans 14 amino acids. Germline CDR1 reads MNHEY; CDR2 reads SVGEGT.

This clone was seen a single time. V and J are TRBV5-1 and TRBJ2-5; 8 bases map to TRBD2. V shed 7 bases, J shed 1 base, and the junction held 6 bases outside the gene matches. The germline gives CDR1 SGHRS, CDR2 YFSETQ. This CDR3 is 14 amino acids long. The CDR3 region is CASAGGAGQETQYF. In DNA, the CDR3 is TGCGCCAGCGCGGGGGGCGCTGGCCAAGAGACCCAGTACTTC.

A word on this clone: Relative to the germline gene, one junction end is altered; a read error may explain this. This CDR3 is CASSLDPSGLTGIF. CDR3 nucleotides: TGTGCCAGCAGCTTGGATCCTAGCGGGCTGACGGGGATCTTC. The rearrangement joins TRBV5-4 to TRBJ2-1; 8 nucleotides align to TRBD2. The V gene's germline CDR1 is SGHNT and CDR2 YYREEE (reference sequence). The CDR3 loop spans 14 amino acids.

V and J are TRBV7-9 and TRBJ2-3; D is undetermined. The V gene's germline CDR1 is SEHNR and CDR2 FQNEAQ (reference sequence). The CDR3 has 15 residues. Trimming took off 5 bases at V and 1 base at J, with 13 bases between the two ends. CDR3 DNA sequence: TGTGCCAGCAGCCCACCGGGTTCTGGCACAGATACGCAGTATTTT. Encoded protein: CASSPPGSGTDTQYF.

The chain uses TRBV18 and TRBJ1-4; TRBD1 aligns across 7 bases. Germline CDR1 reads KGHSH; CDR2 reads LQKENI. There are 15 residues in the CDR3. Germline trimming cut 4 bases from V and 3 bases from J; bases unmatched to any gene: 5. CDR3 sequence (DNA): TGTGCCAGCTCACTAACAGGGGACCCTAATGAAAAACTGTTTTTT. Translation gives CASSLTGDPNEKLFF.

The genes are TRBV7-9 and TRBJ2-3; no clear D gene. Germline CDR1 SEHNR, CDR2 FQNEAQ (reference sequence). V shed 3 bases and J shed 5 bases, with 3 bases lying between them. This CDR3 comprises 11 residues. The CDR3 coding sequence is TGTGCCAGCAGCTTCAAAGATACGCAGTATTTT. Translated, it gives CASSFKDTQYF.